This record looks at one T cell receptor beta chain sequence and its context. Its target is not known. The data were produced by immunoSEQ multiplex PCR, yet TCRdb's version contains in-frame clones alone and is incomplete. Of 250,000 to 300,000 clones in the sample, 85% to 90% were seen once. The sample originates from a study of cytomegalovirus exposure and HLA in healthy donors. Whole-study findings and limits: As confirmed in vitro, three CMV-associated chains were specific for CMV antigens. According to the study, 160 or so TCR beta chains were cytomegalovirus-associated.

The ends were cut back, 4 bases at V and 0 bases at J, with 9 bases in the middle. This CDR3 has 15 amino acids. CDR1 and CDR2 from the germline V gene are LNHDA and SQIVND (reference sequence). This chain uses TRBV19 with TRBJ1-4, with D perhaps matching TRBD1 (5 bases). Material: PBMCs. The source of this sequence is a woman aged 18-35 years in good health and CMV-seronegative. CDR3 region: CASSTGLATNEKLFF. The CDR3 nucleotides are TGTGCCAGTAGTACGGGACTTGCAACTAATGAAAAACTGTTTTTT.